These T cell receptor beta chains were read from a single sample in a study of blood T cell repertoires in COVID-19. TCRdb's copy holds only in-frame clones and misses some; the assay was immunoSEQ multiplex PCR. The table shows roughly 400,000 clones, with 88% occurring only once. The sequenced sample was PBMCs or T cells enriched from blood (not recorded which). The receptor source for this set is a woman aged 18-35 years who had been exposed to COVID-19. Each CDR3 is given with its conserved first and last residue. The D gene is left open where the match is weak. Clone size is not always given. Where it is, it says once, few, many or a class for expanded clones.

d_call: NA
clone_size: NA
j_call: TRBJ1-4
v_call: TRBV3-1/TRBV3-2
cdr3_nt: TGTGCCAGCAGCCAACAGGGATCAACTAATGAAAAACTGTTTTTT
cdr3_aa: CASSQQGSTNEKLFF

d_call: TRBD1
clone_size: NA
j_call: TRBJ1-4
v_call: TRBV27
cdr3_nt: TGTGCCAGCAGTTTCGGGACAGTGGGAAAACTGTTTTTT
cdr3_aa: CASSFGTVGKLFF

d_call: NA
clone_size: once
j_call: TRBJ2-7
v_call: TRBV4-2
cdr3_nt: TGTGCCAGCAGCCCCAGAGACGGCGGTTCGTACGAGCAGTACTTC
cdr3_aa: CASSPRDGGSYEQYF

d_call: NA
clone_size: NA
j_call: TRBJ2-7
v_call: TRBV14
cdr3_nt: TGTGCCAGCAGCTCGGGACACCTTTACGAGCAGTACTTC
cdr3_aa: CASSSGHLYEQYF

d_call: NA
clone_size: NA
j_call: TRBJ2-1
v_call: TRBV4-1
cdr3_nt: TGCGCCAGCAGCCAGACACACAGGGGGGGGGCTCGGAATGAGCAGTTCTTC
cdr3_aa: CASSQTHRGGARNEQFF

d_call: NA
clone_size: NA
j_call: TRBJ1-1
v_call: TRBV29-1
cdr3_nt: TGCAGCGTTGAGCATTCTGGGGGGGCTTTCTTT
cdr3_aa: CSVEHSGGAFF

d_call: NA
clone_size: NA
j_call: TRBJ1-2
v_call: TRBV6-1
cdr3_nt: TGTGCCAGCAGTGAAGCAGCCGGAGCTAACTATGGCTACACCTTC
cdr3_aa: CASSEAAGANYGYTF

d_call: TRBD1
clone_size: NA
j_call: TRBJ2-7
v_call: TRBV28
cdr3_nt: TGTGCCAGCAGCCCCCTTGCGGACAGGACCCCATACGAGCAGTACTTC
cdr3_aa: CASSPLADRTPYEQYF

d_call: NA
clone_size: NA
j_call: TRBJ2-2
v_call: TRBV15
cdr3_nt: TGTGCCACCAGCAGAGGGTCTGGGGTTGGGGGCTTCTCGAACACCGGGGAGCTGTTTTTT
cdr3_aa: CATSRGSGVGGFSNTGELFF

d_call: TRBD1
clone_size: NA
j_call: TRBJ1-5
v_call: TRBV4-1
cdr3_nt: TGCGCCAGCAGCCACGCCCGGGACAGGGCTCGGGATCAGCCCCAGCATTTT
cdr3_aa: CASSHARDRARDQPQHF

d_call: NA
clone_size: NA
j_call: TRBJ2-7
v_call: TRBV30
cdr3_nt: TGTGCCTGGAGTGTGGGGGCAACCAACGAGCAGTACTTC
cdr3_aa: CAWSVGATNEQYF

d_call: NA
clone_size: NA
j_call: TRBJ1-2
v_call: TRBV29-1
cdr3_nt: TGCAGCGTTGAAGATCCAACACGTTCAGATACTAACTATGGCTACACCTTC
cdr3_aa: CSVEDPTRSDTNYGYTF

d_call: TRBD2
clone_size: NA
j_call: TRBJ2-7
v_call: TRBV2
cdr3_nt: TGTGCCAGCAGACCGGGACTAGCGGGAGACGAGCAGTACTTC
cdr3_aa: CASRPGLAGDEQYF

d_call: TRBD2
clone_size: NA
j_call: TRBJ2-2
v_call: TRBV5-8
cdr3_nt: TGTGCCAGCAGCCCGCGGACTAGCGGGAGTTCGGGGGAGCTGTTTTTT
cdr3_aa: CASSPRTSGSSGELFF

d_call: TRBD2
clone_size: NA
j_call: TRBJ2-7
v_call: TRBV5-1
cdr3_nt: TGCGCCAGCAGCCTAAGACTAGCGGGAGGGCCGGAAGAGCAGTACTTC
cdr3_aa: CASSLRLAGGPEEQYF

d_call: NA
clone_size: NA
j_call: TRBJ1-1
v_call: TRBV12-3/TRBV12-4
cdr3_nt: TGTGCCAGCAGCAAGACAGGGAACACTGAAGCTTTCTTT
cdr3_aa: CASSKTGNTEAFF

d_call: NA
clone_size: NA
j_call: TRBJ1-5
v_call: TRBV6-5
cdr3_nt: TGTGCCAGCAGTTCCACCCCCTATATTAGCAATCAGCCCCAGCATTTT
cdr3_aa: CASSSTPYISNQPQHF

d_call: TRBD1
clone_size: once
j_call: TRBJ2-5
v_call: TRBV9
cdr3_nt: TGTGCCAGCAACATTGGGACAGCTCAAGAGACCCAGTACTTC
cdr3_aa: CASNIGTAQETQYF

d_call: NA
clone_size: NA
j_call: TRBJ1-1
v_call: TRBV9
cdr3_nt: TGTGCCAGCAGCGTAGACGGGGGGGCGGCTGAAGCTTTCTTT
cdr3_aa: CASSVDGGAAEAFF

d_call: NA
clone_size: NA
j_call: TRBJ2-5
v_call: TRBV28
cdr3_nt: TGTGCCAGCAGAAGACAGGAGCTGTACCAAGAGACCCAGTACTTC
cdr3_aa: CASRRQELYQETQYF

d_call: NA
clone_size: NA
j_call: TRBJ2-1
v_call: TRBV19
cdr3_nt: TGTGCCAGTAGTATAAGGTTGGTAGCGGACCCCCTCGGGCAGTTCTTC
cdr3_aa: CASSIRLVADPLGQFF

d_call: TRBD2
clone_size: NA
j_call: TRBJ2-3
v_call: TRBV10-3
cdr3_nt: TGTGCCATAAGTGGCAGCGGGGGGGCCACAGATACGCAGTATTTT
cdr3_aa: CAISGSGGATDTQYF

d_call: NA
clone_size: NA
j_call: TRBJ1-3
v_call: TRBV3-1/TRBV3-2
cdr3_nt: TGTGCCAGCAGCCCCCGTTCTCCAGGTGGAAACACCATATATTTT
cdr3_aa: CASSPRSPGGNTIYF

d_call: TRBD1
clone_size: NA
j_call: TRBJ2-3
v_call: TRBV6-5
cdr3_nt: TGTGCCAGCAGGGGGACAGGGGGGTATGATACGCAGTATTTT
cdr3_aa: CASRGTGGYDTQYF

d_call: NA
clone_size: NA
j_call: TRBJ2-5
v_call: TRBV4-2
cdr3_nt: TGTGCCAGCAGCCAAGACAGGGGACCTTACCAAGAGACCCAGTACTTC
cdr3_aa: CASSQDRGPYQETQYF

d_call: NA
clone_size: few
j_call: TRBJ1-2
v_call: TRBV27
cdr3_nt: TGTGCCAGCAGTTCTCACAGGGATGGCTATGGCTACACCTTC
cdr3_aa: CASSSHRDGYGYTF

d_call: NA
clone_size: NA
j_call: TRBJ2-7
v_call: TRBV6-5
cdr3_nt: TGTGCCAGCAGTTCTCGTAAGTCGGCGGGACCCTACGAGCAGTACTTC
cdr3_aa: CASSSRKSAGPYEQYF

d_call: NA
clone_size: NA
j_call: TRBJ1-1
v_call: TRBV18
cdr3_nt: TGTGCCAGCTCACCAGGGGCAGCGAACACTGAAGCTTTCTTT
cdr3_aa: CASSPGAANTEAFF

d_call: TRBD1
clone_size: NA
j_call: TRBJ1-2
v_call: TRBV18
cdr3_nt: TGTGCCAGCTCACCCCGACAGGGGGCCGACTATGGCTACACCTTC
cdr3_aa: CASSPRQGADYGYTF

d_call: TRBD1
clone_size: once
j_call: TRBJ2-7
v_call: TRBV19
cdr3_nt: TGTGCCAGTAGTAGGACAGGGGACTACGAGCAGTACTTC
cdr3_aa: CASSRTGDYEQYF

d_call: TRBD1
clone_size: few
j_call: TRBJ1-4
v_call: TRBV7-2
cdr3_nt: TGTGCCAGCAGCATACAGGGGGCGGGAGAAAAACTGTTTTTT
cdr3_aa: CASSIQGAGEKLFF

d_call: TRBD1
clone_size: NA
j_call: TRBJ1-1
v_call: TRBV28
cdr3_nt: TGTGCCAGCAGTTTATGGCAGGGGGCCGCTGAAGCTTTCTTT
cdr3_aa: CASSLWQGAAEAFF

d_call: NA
clone_size: NA
j_call: TRBJ2-2
v_call: TRBV6-1
cdr3_nt: TGTGCCAGCAGTGAGGGACATTTCACCGGGGAGCTGTTTTTT
cdr3_aa: CASSEGHFTGELFF

d_call: NA
clone_size: NA
j_call: TRBJ2-3
v_call: TRBV21-1
cdr3_nt: TGTGCCAGCAGCAAGGACCGGTCCGCGGGGGGCACAGATACGCAGTATTTT
cdr3_aa: CASSKDRSAGGTDTQYF

d_call: NA
clone_size: NA
j_call: TRBJ1-3
v_call: TRBV7-9
cdr3_nt: TGTGCCAGCAGCCTCCCAGGGGTTGGAAACACCATATATTTT
cdr3_aa: CASSLPGVGNTIYF

d_call: TRBD1
clone_size: NA
j_call: TRBJ1-5
v_call: TRBV13
cdr3_nt: TGTGCCAGCAGCTTAGGCCTGGACAGGGGGAATCAGCCCCAGCATTTT
cdr3_aa: CASSLGLDRGNQPQHF

d_call: TRBD1
clone_size: NA
j_call: TRBJ1-4
v_call: TRBV6-5
cdr3_nt: TGTGCCAGCAGACAGGGGTCGCAAAAACTGTTTTTT
cdr3_aa: CASRQGSQKLFF

d_call: NA
clone_size: NA
j_call: TRBJ1-2
v_call: TRBV15
cdr3_nt: TGTGCCACCAGCAGAGATTTAGGACCGACAGTCAAAAGTCATGGCTACACCTTC
cdr3_aa: CATSRDLGPTVKSHGYTF

d_call: TRBD1
clone_size: NA
j_call: TRBJ1-4
v_call: TRBV5-1
cdr3_nt: TGCGCCAGCAGCGCCCCCGGGACAGGGAAAACTAATGAAAAACTGTTTTTT
cdr3_aa: CASSAPGTGKTNEKLFF

d_call: TRBD2
clone_size: NA
j_call: TRBJ2-7
v_call: TRBV13
cdr3_nt: TGTGCCAGCAGCTTAGGCCTAAGGGGAGGGCCCACCTACGAGCAGTACTTC
cdr3_aa: CASSLGLRGGPTYEQYF

d_call: NA
clone_size: NA
j_call: TRBJ2-2
v_call: TRBV12-3/TRBV12-4
cdr3_nt: TGTGCCAGCAGTTCAGGGGCGGGGGAGCTGTTTTTT
cdr3_aa: CASSSGAGELFF

d_call: NA
clone_size: NA
j_call: TRBJ1-2
v_call: TRBV27
cdr3_nt: TGTGCCAGCAGTCCAACACTGACAGTAACCGGTGGCTACACCTTC
cdr3_aa: CASSPTLTVTGGYTF

d_call: NA
clone_size: NA
j_call: TRBJ1-5
v_call: TRBV9
cdr3_nt: TGTGCCAGCAGCGTATCAGGGTCGGAAGATCAGCCCCAGCATTTT
cdr3_aa: CASSVSGSEDQPQHF

d_call: NA
clone_size: NA
j_call: TRBJ2-7
v_call: TRBV25-1
cdr3_nt: TGTGCCAGCAGTGTGGAGGGCGAGCAGTACTTC
cdr3_aa: CASSVEGEQYF

d_call: TRBD1
clone_size: NA
j_call: TRBJ1-2
v_call: TRBV28
cdr3_nt: TGTGCCAGCAGTCTCTGGACAGGGGGATATGGCTACACCTTC
cdr3_aa: CASSLWTGGYGYTF